These T cell receptor beta chains were read from a single sample in a study of Tregs in tolerant kidney transplant recipients. TCRdb's table, derived via immunoSEQ multiplex PCR, lists solely in-frame clones and lacks some. Of around 70,000 clones listed, roughly 92% are singletons. The source was CD8+ T cells from blood, collected before the transplant. The source of these receptors is a human donor who received a combined kidney and bone marrow transplant. Both conserved end residues are part of each CDR3. A D gene is named only where the DNA matches it firmly. Some rows mark clone size as missing; the rest say once, few, many or name a class of expanded clone.

V	size	J	D	CDR3	DNA
TRBV29-1	-	TRBJ2-7	TRBD2	CSVDAGTSGGRYEQYF	TGCAGCGTTGACGCCGGGACTAGCGGGGGTCGGTACGAGCAGTACTTC
TRBV29-1	-	TRBJ1-1	-	CSVEDHRFEAFF	TGCAGCGTTGAAGATCACAGATTTGAAGCTTTCTTT
TRBV6-5	-	TRBJ2-5	TRBD2	CASSYSWTSGQETQYF	TGTGCCAGCAGTTACTCGTGGACTAGCGGCCAAGAGACCCAGTACTTC
TRBV7-8	-	TRBJ2-3	-	CASSLAETLVSEGQYF	TGTGCCAGCAGCTTAGCTGAGACTCTCGTCTCGGAGGGGCAGTATTTT
TRBV5-1	-	TRBJ2-3	TRBD2	CASSSTSGSTDTQYF	TGCGCCAGCAGTTCGACTAGCGGGAGCACAGATACGCAGTATTTT
TRBV2	-	TRBJ2-7	-	CASSEAYSPYEQYF	TGTGCCAGCAGTGAAGCTTACAGCCCCTACGAGCAGTACTTC
TRBV28	-	TRBJ2-7	TRBD1	CASSLVGPGGYEQYF	TGTGCCAGCAGTCTAGTAGGGCCAGGGGGATACGAGCAGTACTTC
TRBV7-6	once	TRBJ2-7	TRBD1	CASSFGTGGMVYEQYF	TGTGCCAGCAGCTTTGGAACAGGGGGTATGGTCTACGAGCAGTACTTC
TRBV29-1	-	TRBJ2-3	TRBD2	CSAGTSGRADTQYF	TGCAGCGCGGGGACTAGCGGAAGGGCGGATACGCAGTATTTT
TRBV7-2	-	TRBJ2-5	TRBD2	CASSPGTSGGQETQYF	TGTGCCAGCAGCCCAGGGACTAGCGGAGGCCAAGAGACCCAGTACTTC
TRBV6-6	-	TRBJ1-2	-	CASSYSEGGYGYTF	TGTGCCAGCAGTTACTCAGAAGGGGGTTATGGCTACACCTTC
TRBV15	-	TRBJ2-7	-	CATRGGGPSYEQYF	TGTGCCACCCGAGGGGGGGGGCCCTCCTACGAGCAGTACTTC
TRBV19	-	TRBJ1-2	-	CASSNDDRLGYGYTF	TGTGCCAGTAGTAACGACGACAGGCTAGGCTATGGCTACACCTTC
TRBV11-2	-	TRBJ1-2	TRBD1	CASSTGTGGYGYTF	TGTGCCAGCAGCACCGGGACAGGGGGCTATGGCTACACCTTC
TRBV4-3	-	TRBJ2-3	-	CASSQLEPPDTQYF	TGCGCCAGCAGCCAACTAGAACCCCCAGATACGCAGTATTTT
TRBV11-2	-	TRBJ2-1	TRBD1	CASSVTGASSYNEQFF	TGTGCCAGCAGCGTTACAGGGGCGAGCTCCTACAATGAGCAGTTCTTC
TRBV9	-	TRBJ1-2	-	CASSVAVGVANYGYTF	TGTGCCAGCAGCGTAGCAGTTGGTGTGGCTAACTATGGCTACACCTTC
TRBV19	-	TRBJ1-2	TRBD1	CASSTMTGGQGYTF	TGTGCCAGTAGTACGATGACAGGGGGCCAGGGCTACACCTTC
TRBV4-3	-	TRBJ2-1	TRBD2	CASSPDRGLEVPNEQFF	TGCGCCAGCAGCCCCGATCGGGGACTAGAGGTCCCCAATGAGCAGTTCTTC
TRBV6-1	-	TRBJ1-1	TRBD1	CASSEAPGTGAFMNTEAFF	TGTGCCAGCAGTGAAGCTCCCGGGACAGGGGCTTTCATGAACACTGAAGCTTTCTTT
TRBV28	-	TRBJ1-2	TRBD1	CASSLGQLLDGYTF	TGTGCCAGCAGTTTGGGACAGCTACTTGATGGCTACACCTTC
TRBV13	-	TRBJ2-1	TRBD2	CASSSTSGRADEQFF	TGTGCCAGCAGCTCCACTAGCGGGAGGGCCGATGAGCAGTTCTTC
TRBV9	few	TRBJ2-2	-	CASSVDGRPGGELFF	TGTGCCAGCAGCGTAGATGGAAGGCCGGGCGGGGAGCTGTTTTTT
TRBV2	-	TRBJ1-1	-	CASIVTGEHAEAFF	TGTGCCAGCATCGTTACAGGAGAGCACGCTGAAGCTTTCTTT
TRBV29-1	once	TRBJ1-1	-	CSVRLNTEAFF	TGCAGCGTCCGTCTGAACACTGAAGCTTTCTTT
TRBV9	once	TRBJ2-1	-	CASSVDLGAIEQFF	TGTGCCAGCAGCGTAGATTTAGGAGCGATTGAGCAGTTCTTC
TRBV4-1	-	TRBJ1-3	-	CASSQYSTIYF	TGCGCCAGCAGCCAATATAGCACCATATATTTT
TRBV7-6	-	TRBJ2-2	TRBD1	CASSLGQGDTGELFF	TGTGCCAGCAGCTTAGGACAGGGGGACACCGGGGAGCTGTTTTTT
TRBV7-9	-	TRBJ1-2	-	CASSYLGGHGYTF	TGTGCCAGCAGCTATCTGGGTGGGCATGGCTACACCTTC
TRBV19	once	TRBJ2-7	TRBD2	CASGLAGVSYEQYF	TGTGCCAGTGGACTAGCGGGAGTCTCCTACGAGCAGTACTTC
TRBV7-8	-	TRBJ2-7	-	CASSLETVYEQYF	TGTGCCAGCAGCTTAGAAACTGTCTACGAGCAGTACTTC
TRBV11-2	once	TRBJ2-7	TRBD1	CASSLGQGAYEQYF	TGTGCCAGCAGCCTCGGACAGGGGGCTTACGAGCAGTACTTC
TRBV7-6	-	TRBJ2-5	TRBD1	CASSHGQGRETQYF	TGTGCCAGCAGCCACGGACAGGGTCGGGAGACCCAGTACTTC
TRBV30	-	TRBJ2-7	-	CAWSSGAAYEQYF	TGTGCCTGGAGTTCAGGGGCCGCCTACGAGCAGTACTTC
TRBV29-1	once	TRBJ1-2	TRBD1	CSVADREINYGYTF	TGCAGCGTTGCTGACAGGGAGATTAACTATGGCTACACCTTC
TRBV5-1	-	TRBJ2-5	-	CASSSGTLRSETQYF	TGCGCCAGCAGCTCTGGGACTCTACGGTCGGAGACCCAGTACTTC